The rows below give T cell receptor beta chains drawn from one sample of a study of beta chain features in type 1 diabetes. Profiling relied on immunoSEQ multiplex PCR, and the TCRdb table lists in-frame clones only, not all of them. Found here are fewer than 65,000 clones, around three fifths of them singletons; the top ten hold roughly 2%. Sequenced input: Tregs from blood. These receptors were obtained from a woman between 18 and 29 years old in good health. Both conserved end residues are part of each CDR3. Fields, in order: clone size, D gene, J gene, V gene, CDR3 DNA, CDR3 protein. The D gene is left open where the match is weak. Size is omitted from some rows. Given values are once, few, many or a class for expanded clones.

size: once
D: TRBD1
J: TRBJ2-7
V: TRBV19
DNA: TGTGCCAGTAGTATAAGATCAGGGGGCGTTTTCGAGCAGTACTTC
CDR3: CASSIRSGGVFEQYF

size: .
D: TRBD1
J: TRBJ1-6
V: TRBV5-6
DNA: TGTGCCAGCAGCTATACACCGGGACAGAGGAATTCACCCCTCCACTTT
CDR3: CASSYTPGQRNSPLHF

size: .
D: TRBD2
J: TRBJ2-3
V: TRBV4-2
DNA: TGTGCCAGCAGCCAGAGGGGAGCGGGGGGGACCACAGATACGCAGTATTTT
CDR3: CASSQRGAGGTTDTQYF

size: .
D: .
J: TRBJ2-1
V: TRBV29-1
DNA: TGCAGCGTTCGCGATTCGCTAAGCTCCTACAATGAGCAGTTCTTC
CDR3: CSVRDSLSSYNEQFF

size: .
D: .
J: TRBJ2-7
V: TRBV7-9
DNA: TGTGCCAGCAGCTTACCCTCGGCGGGAAACTACGAGCAGTACTTC
CDR3: CASSLPSAGNYEQYF

size: few
D: .
J: TRBJ1-1
V: TRBV10-3
DNA: TGTGCCATCAGGGCGGGCCTCCCGTCGGACACTGAAGCTTTCTTT
CDR3: CAIRAGLPSDTEAFF

size: .
D: .
J: TRBJ1-1
V: TRBV10-3
DNA: TGTGCCATCAGTGAGTATGCTACAGATGAAGCTTTCTTT
CDR3: CAISEYATDEAFF

size: .
D: TRBD1
J: TRBJ1-2
V: TRBV4-1
DNA: TGCGCCAGCAGCCAAGTGGGGACAGGGGACGGCTACACCTTC
CDR3: CASSQVGTGDGYTF

size: few
D: TRBD2
J: TRBJ2-1
V: TRBV5-1
DNA: TGCGCCAGCAGCTGGGCCGGACTAGCGCCGAATGAGCAGTTCTTC
CDR3: CASSWAGLAPNEQFF

size: .
D: .
J: TRBJ2-4
V: TRBV7-2
DNA: TGTGCCAGCAGCTTAGAAGGGGGGGGAGGCAAAAACATTCAGTACTTC
CDR3: CASSLEGGGGKNIQYF

size: .
D: .
J: TRBJ2-3
V: TRBV5-1
DNA: TGCGCCAGCAGCTTGGCGGCCCGGACACCTAGCACAGATACGCAGTATTTT
CDR3: CASSLAARTPSTDTQYF

size: .
D: TRBD1
J: TRBJ2-7
V: TRBV5-1
DNA: TGCGCCAGCAGCTTGAGGGACAGAGCCTACGAGCAGTACTTC
CDR3: CASSLRDRAYEQYF

size: .
D: TRBD1
J: TRBJ1-1
V: TRBV18
DNA: TGTGCCAGCTCACCAGAGGACAGGGGATACACTGAAGCTTTCTTT
CDR3: CASSPEDRGYTEAFF

size: .
D: TRBD1
J: TRBJ2-7
V: TRBV11-2
DNA: TGTGCCAGCAGCTTAGGACAGGGGGCGAATTACGAGCAGTACTTC
CDR3: CASSLGQGANYEQYF

size: .
D: TRBD1
J: TRBJ2-7
V: TRBV6-5
DNA: TGTGCCAGCAGCCTACAGGGGGCTTCATACGAGCAGTACTTC
CDR3: CASSLQGASYEQYF

size: few
D: .
J: TRBJ2-7
V: TRBV5-1
DNA: TGCGCCAGCAGCACGGGATCCCCACCCTACGAGCAGTACTTC
CDR3: CASSTGSPPYEQYF

size: .
D: .
J: TRBJ2-2
V: TRBV6-7
DNA: TGTGCCAGCAGTTACTCGAAATGCCCAAACAGATGGACCGGGGAGCTGTTTTTT
CDR3: CASSYSKCPNRWTGELFF

size: .
D: .
J: TRBJ1-1
V: TRBV11-2
DNA: TGTGCCAGCAGCTTATCGGCAGGGAACACTGAAGCTTTCTTT
CDR3: CASSLSAGNTEAFF

size: few
D: TRBD1
J: TRBJ2-6
V: TRBV23-1
DNA: TGCGCCAGCAGTCAACTCCAGGGGGCCTGGGCCAACGTCCTGACTTTC
CDR3: CASSQLQGAWANVLTF

size: .
D: TRBD1
J: TRBJ1-1
V: TRBV14
DNA: TGTGCCAGCAAGTATCTGGGACAGGGATCTGAAGCTTTCTTT
CDR3: CASKYLGQGSEAFF

size: .
D: TRBD2
J: TRBJ2-3
V: TRBV7-2
DNA: TGTGCCAGCAGCTTAAATAGCGGGGGTAGCCATACGCAGTATTTT
CDR3: CASSLNSGGSHTQYF

size: .
D: TRBD2
J: TRBJ2-1
V: TRBV5-4
DNA: TGTGCCAGCAGACCGGGACTAGCGGCCGGTAGCTCCTACAATGAGCAGTTCTTC
CDR3: CASRPGLAAGSSYNEQFF

size: .
D: .
J: TRBJ2-1
V: TRBV21-1
DNA: TGTGCCAGCAGCAAGACGGTTGGGGACAGGGCGAAGAATGAGCAGTTCTTC
CDR3: CASSKTVGDRAKNEQFF

size: .
D: TRBD1
J: TRBJ1-1
V: TRBV19
DNA: TGTGCCAGTAGGATAGGGACAGGGTGGAACACTGAAGCTTTCTTT
CDR3: CASRIGTGWNTEAFF

size: .
D: TRBD1
J: TRBJ1-2
V: TRBV5-6
DNA: TGTGCCAGCAGCCCCGGGACAGGGGGCGGCGGCTACACCTTC
CDR3: CASSPGTGGGGYTF

size: .
D: .
J: TRBJ2-7
V: TRBV6-1
DNA: TGTGCCAGCAGTGAAAGGGCAGGGTCCTACGAGCAGTACTTC
CDR3: CASSERAGSYEQYF

size: few
D: TRBD1
J: TRBJ1-1
V: TRBV27
DNA: TGTGCCAGCAAGAGAAGACAGGGGTATATAAACACTGAAGCTTTCTTT
CDR3: CASKRRQGYINTEAFF